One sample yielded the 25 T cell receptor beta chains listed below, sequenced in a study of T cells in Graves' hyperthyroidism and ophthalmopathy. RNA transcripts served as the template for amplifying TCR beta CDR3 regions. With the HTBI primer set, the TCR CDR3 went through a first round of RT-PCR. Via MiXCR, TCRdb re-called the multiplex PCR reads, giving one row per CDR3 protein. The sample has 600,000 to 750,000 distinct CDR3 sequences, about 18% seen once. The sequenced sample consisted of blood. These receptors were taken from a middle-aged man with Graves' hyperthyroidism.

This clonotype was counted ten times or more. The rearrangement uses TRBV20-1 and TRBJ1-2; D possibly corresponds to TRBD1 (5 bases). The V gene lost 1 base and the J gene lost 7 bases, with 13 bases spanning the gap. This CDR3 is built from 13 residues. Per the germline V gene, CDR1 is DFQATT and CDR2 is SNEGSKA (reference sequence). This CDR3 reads CSARAEGVGGYTF. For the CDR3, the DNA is TGCAGTGCTAGAGCTGAAGGGGTCGGTGGCTACACCTTC.

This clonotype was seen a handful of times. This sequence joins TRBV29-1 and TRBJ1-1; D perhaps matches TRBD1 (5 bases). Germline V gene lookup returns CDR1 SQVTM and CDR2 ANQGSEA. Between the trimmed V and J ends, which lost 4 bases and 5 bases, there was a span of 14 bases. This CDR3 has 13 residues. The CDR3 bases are TGCAGCGTTGTTCTATTTGGGGGGACTGAAGCTTTCTTT. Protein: CSVVLFGGTEAFF.

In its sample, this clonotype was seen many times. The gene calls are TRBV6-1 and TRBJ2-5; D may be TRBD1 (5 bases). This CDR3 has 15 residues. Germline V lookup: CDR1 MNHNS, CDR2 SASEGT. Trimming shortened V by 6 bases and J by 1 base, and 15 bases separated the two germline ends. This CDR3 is CASSRPGIPQETQYF. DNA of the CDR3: TGTGCCAGCAGCCGGCCAGGGATACCCCAAGAGACCCAGTACTTC.

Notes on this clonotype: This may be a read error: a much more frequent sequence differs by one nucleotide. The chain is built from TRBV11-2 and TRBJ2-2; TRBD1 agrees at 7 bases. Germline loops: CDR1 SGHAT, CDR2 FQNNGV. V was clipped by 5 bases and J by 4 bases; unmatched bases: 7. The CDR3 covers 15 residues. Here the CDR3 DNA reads TGTGCCAGCAGCCCCACCCGGGACAGCACCGGGGAGCTGTTTTTT. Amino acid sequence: CASSPTRDSTGELFF.

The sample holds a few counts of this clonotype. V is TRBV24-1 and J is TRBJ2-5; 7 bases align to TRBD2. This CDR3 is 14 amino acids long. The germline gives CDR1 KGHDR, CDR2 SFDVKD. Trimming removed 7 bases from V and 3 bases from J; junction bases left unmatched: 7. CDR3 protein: CATRGRGGEETQYF. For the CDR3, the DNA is TGTGCCACCAGGGGTCGTGGGGGGGAAGAGACCCAGTACTTC.

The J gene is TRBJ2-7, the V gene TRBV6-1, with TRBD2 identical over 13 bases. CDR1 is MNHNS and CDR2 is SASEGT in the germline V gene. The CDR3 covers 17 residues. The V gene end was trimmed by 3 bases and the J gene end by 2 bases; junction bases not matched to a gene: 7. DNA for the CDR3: TGTGCCAGCAGTGAGACGACGGGACTAGCGGGAACCTACGAGCAGTACTTC. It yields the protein CASSETTGLAGTYEQYF.

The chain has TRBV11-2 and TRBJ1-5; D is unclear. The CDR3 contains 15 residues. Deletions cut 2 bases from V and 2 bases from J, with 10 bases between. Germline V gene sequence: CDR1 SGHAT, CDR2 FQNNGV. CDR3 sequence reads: CASSLMDMGNQPQHF. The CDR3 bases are TGTGCCAGCAGCTTAATGGATATGGGCAATCAGCCCCAGCATTTT.

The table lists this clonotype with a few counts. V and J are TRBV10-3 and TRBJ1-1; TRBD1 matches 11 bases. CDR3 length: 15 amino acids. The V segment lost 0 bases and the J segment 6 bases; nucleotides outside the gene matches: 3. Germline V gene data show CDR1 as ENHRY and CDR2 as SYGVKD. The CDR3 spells CAISESRGQGAEAFF. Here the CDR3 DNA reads TGTGCCATCAGTGAGTCGCGGGGACAGGGGGCTGAAGCTTTCTTT.

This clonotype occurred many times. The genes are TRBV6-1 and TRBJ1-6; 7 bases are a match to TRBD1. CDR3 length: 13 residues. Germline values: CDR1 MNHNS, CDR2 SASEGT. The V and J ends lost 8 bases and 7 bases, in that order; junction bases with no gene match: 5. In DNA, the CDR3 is TGTGCCAGCTCGGCAGGGGGAAATTCACCCCTCCACTTT. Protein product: CASSAGGNSPLHF.

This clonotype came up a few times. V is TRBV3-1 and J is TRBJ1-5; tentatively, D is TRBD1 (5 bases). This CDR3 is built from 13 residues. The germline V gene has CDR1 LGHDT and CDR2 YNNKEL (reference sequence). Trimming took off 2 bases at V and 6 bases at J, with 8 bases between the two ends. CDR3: CASSQRGSQPQHF. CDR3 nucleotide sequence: TGTGCCAGCAGCCAACGGGGCAGTCAGCCCCAGCATTTT. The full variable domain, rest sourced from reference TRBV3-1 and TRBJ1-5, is DTAVSQTPKYLVTQMGNDKSIKCEQNLGHDTMYWYKQDSKKFLKIMFSYNNKELIINETVPNRFSPKSPDKAHLNLHINSLELGDSAVYFCASSQRGSQPQHFGDGTRLSIL.

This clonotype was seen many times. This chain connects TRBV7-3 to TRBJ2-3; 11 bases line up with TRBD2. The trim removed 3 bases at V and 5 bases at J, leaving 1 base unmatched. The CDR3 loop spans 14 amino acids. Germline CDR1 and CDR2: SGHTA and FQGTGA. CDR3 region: CASSFGLAGDTQYF. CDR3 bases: TGTGCCAGCAGCTTCGGACTAGCGGGAGATACGCAGTATTTT.

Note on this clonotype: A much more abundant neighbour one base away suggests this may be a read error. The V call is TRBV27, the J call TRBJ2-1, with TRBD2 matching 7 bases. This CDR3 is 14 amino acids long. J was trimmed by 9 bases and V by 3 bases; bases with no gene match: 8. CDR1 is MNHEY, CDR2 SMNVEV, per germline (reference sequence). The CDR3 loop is CASSLAGEVSEQFF. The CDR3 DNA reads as TGTGCCAGCAGTTTGGCGGGAGAAGTCTCTGAGCAGTTCTTC.

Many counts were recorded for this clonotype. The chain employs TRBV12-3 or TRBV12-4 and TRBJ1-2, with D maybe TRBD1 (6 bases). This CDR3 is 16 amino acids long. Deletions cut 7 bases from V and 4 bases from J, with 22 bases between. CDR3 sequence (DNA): TGTGCCAGCACCAAATGGGCGCCACAGGGAATCTATGGCTACACCTTC. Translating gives CASTKWAPQGIYGYTF.

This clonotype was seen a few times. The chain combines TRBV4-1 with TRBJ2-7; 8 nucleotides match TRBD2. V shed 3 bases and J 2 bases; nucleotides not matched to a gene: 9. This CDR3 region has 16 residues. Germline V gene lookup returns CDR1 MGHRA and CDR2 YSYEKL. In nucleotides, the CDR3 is TGCGCCAGCAGCCACCCCACCCTAGCGGGTACCTACGAGCAGTACTTC. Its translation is CASSHPTLAGTYEQYF.

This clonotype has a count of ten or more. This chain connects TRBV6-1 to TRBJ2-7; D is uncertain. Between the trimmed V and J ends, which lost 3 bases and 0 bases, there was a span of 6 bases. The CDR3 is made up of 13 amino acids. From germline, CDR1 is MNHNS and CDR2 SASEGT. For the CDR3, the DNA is TGTGCCAGCAGTGAGCGGTACTCCTACGAGCAGTACTTC. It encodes CASSERYSYEQYF.

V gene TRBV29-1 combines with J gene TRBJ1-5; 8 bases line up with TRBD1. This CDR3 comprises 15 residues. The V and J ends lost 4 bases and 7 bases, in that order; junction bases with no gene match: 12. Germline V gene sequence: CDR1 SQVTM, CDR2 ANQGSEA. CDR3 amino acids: CSVVEGQGARQPQHF. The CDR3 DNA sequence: TGCAGCGTTGTAGAGGGGCAGGGGGCGAGACAGCCCCAGCATTTT.

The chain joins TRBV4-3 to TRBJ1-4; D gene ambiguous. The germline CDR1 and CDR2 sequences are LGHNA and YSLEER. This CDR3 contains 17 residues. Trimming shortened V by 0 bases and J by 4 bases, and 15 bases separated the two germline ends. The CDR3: CASSQDALPGNNEKLFF. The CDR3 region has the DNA TGCGCCAGCAGCCAAGATGCCCTCCCGGGGAATAATGAAAAACTGTTTTTT.

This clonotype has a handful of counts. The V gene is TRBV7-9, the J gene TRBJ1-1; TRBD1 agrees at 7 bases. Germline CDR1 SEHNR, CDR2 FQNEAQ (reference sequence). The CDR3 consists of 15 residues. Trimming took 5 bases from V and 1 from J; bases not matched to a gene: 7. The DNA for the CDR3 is TGTGCCAGCAGCGGCCAGGGGGTCCCGAACACTGAAGCTTTCTTT. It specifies CASSGQGVPNTEAFF.

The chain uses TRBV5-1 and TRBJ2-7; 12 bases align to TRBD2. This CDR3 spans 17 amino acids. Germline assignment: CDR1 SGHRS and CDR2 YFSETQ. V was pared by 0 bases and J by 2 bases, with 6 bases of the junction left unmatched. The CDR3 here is CASSLAVRLAGAYEQYF. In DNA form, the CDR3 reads TGCGCCAGCAGCTTGGCCGTCAGACTAGCGGGGGCCTACGAGCAGTACTTC.

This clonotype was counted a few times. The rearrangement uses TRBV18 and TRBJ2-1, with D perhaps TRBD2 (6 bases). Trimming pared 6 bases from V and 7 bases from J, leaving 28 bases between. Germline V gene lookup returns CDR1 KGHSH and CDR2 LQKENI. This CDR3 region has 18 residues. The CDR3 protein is CASSQSLARGTGGNEQFF. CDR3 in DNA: TGTGCCAGCTCTCAGAGCTTAGCACGGGGGACTGGTGGAAATGAGCAGTTCTTC.

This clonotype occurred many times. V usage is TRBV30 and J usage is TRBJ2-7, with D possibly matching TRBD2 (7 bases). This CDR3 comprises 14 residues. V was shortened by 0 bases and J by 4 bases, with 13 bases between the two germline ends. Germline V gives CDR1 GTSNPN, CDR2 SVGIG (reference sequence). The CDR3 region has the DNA TGTGCCTGGAGTGTACGGGGGGCCGGGTACGAGCAGTACTTC. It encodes CAWSVRGAGYEQYF.

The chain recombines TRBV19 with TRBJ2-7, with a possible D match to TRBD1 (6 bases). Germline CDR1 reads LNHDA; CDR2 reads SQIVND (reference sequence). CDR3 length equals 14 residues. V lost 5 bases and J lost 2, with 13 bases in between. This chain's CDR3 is CASSQWTDPYEQYF. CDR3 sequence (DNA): TGTGCCAGTAGTCAGTGGACAGACCCCTACGAGCAGTACTTC.

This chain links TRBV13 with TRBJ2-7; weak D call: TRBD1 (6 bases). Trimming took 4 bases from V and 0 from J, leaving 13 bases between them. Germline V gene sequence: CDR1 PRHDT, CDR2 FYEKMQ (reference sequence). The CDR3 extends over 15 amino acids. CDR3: CASSSNGQHSYEQYF. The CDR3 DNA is TGTGCCAGCAGCTCAAACGGACAGCACTCCTACGAGCAGTACTTC.

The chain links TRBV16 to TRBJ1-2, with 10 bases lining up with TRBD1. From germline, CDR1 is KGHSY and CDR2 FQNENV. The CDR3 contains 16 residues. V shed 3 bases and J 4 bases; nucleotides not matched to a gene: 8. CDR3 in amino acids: CASSQTPTGGIYGYTF. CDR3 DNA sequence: TGTGCCAGCAGCCAGACTCCGACAGGGGGCATCTATGGCTACACCTTC.

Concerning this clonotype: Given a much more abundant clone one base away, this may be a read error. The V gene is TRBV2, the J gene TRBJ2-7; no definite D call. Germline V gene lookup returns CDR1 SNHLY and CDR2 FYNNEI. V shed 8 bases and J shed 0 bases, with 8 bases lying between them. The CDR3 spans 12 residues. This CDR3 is CASSIYSYEQYF. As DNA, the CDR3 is TGTGCCAGCTCCATCTACTCCTACGAGCAGTACTTC.